The entry below gives a single T cell receptor (beta chain) sequence along with its context. This sample is drawn from a study of T cell changes during pregnancy in multiple sclerosis. The protocol was immunoSEQ multiplex PCR, while the TCRdb copy is restricted to in-frame clones and leaves out a portion. The table has approximately 130,000 clones, roughly 92% seen once. V gave up 5 bases and J gave up 2 bases; unmatched junction bases: 5. The CDR3 is 15 amino acids. Germline assignment: CDR1 SGHKS and CDR2 YYEKEE (reference sequence). The J gene is TRBJ2-1, the V gene TRBV5-5; 9 bases map to TRBD1. The input for sequencing was peripheral blood, taken before pregnancy. This clonotype originated in a female donor with multiple sclerosis, enrolled in a pregnancy study. The CDR3 sequence is CASRVQGATYNEQFF. The CDR3 DNA is TGTGCCAGCAGGGTACAGGGGGCAACCTACAATGAGCAGTTCTTC.